These 6 T cell receptor beta chains originate from one sample sequenced in a study of graft-versus-host responses after intestinal transplantation. Antigen specificity for these receptors is unknown. Assay: immunoSEQ multiplex PCR; the TCRdb copy retains only in-frame clones and omits some. The table has about 92,000 clones, over 80% seen once. Material: unstimulated CD8+ T cells sorted from spleen or lymph node cells, obtained before intestinal transplant. The receptors derive from a human donor who received an intestinal transplant.

The gene calls are TRBV5-1 and TRBJ1-4, with D maybe TRBD1 (5 bases). Germline CDR1 reads SGHRS; CDR2 reads YFSETQ. Trimming pared 0 bases from V and 6 bases from J, leaving 9 bases between. The CDR3 is made up of 14 amino acids. The DNA for the CDR3 is TGCGCCAGCAGCTTGGCAGGGACCGATGAAAAACTGTTTTTT. Its translation: CASSLAGTDEKLFF.

The gene calls are TRBV4-2 and TRBJ1-4; D is unclear. Germline values: CDR1 LGHNA, CDR2 YNFKEQ. Trimming removed 0 bases at V and 8 bases at J, with 16 bases between. This CDR3 region has 16 residues. CDR3 coding DNA: TGTGCCAGCAGCCAAGATTCTTCGGGGTTAGAGGAAAAACTGTTTTTT. This sequence encodes CASSQDSSGLEEKLFF.

This chain joins TRBV11-3 and TRBJ2-2, with D unclear. This CDR3 has 13 amino acids. V lost 5 bases, J lost 7 bases, and 11 bases lay in between. Looked up from germline, CDR1 is SGHNT and CDR2 is YENEEA. The CDR3: CASSLPGGGELFF. DNA for the CDR3: TGTGCCAGCAGCCTCCCCGGCGGCGGGGAGCTGTTTTTT.

The chain couples TRBV4-2 to TRBJ1-5; D is possibly TRBD1 (5 bases). Germline assignment: CDR1 LGHNA and CDR2 YNFKEQ. This CDR3 is built from 15 residues. Trimming stripped 5 bases from V and 3 bases from J, with 14 bases between. The CDR3 nucleotides read TGTGCCAGCAGCTACATAGGGGACCTCAATCAGCCCCAGCATTTT. As protein: CASSYIGDLNQPQHF.

This chain uses TRBV10-3 with TRBJ1-2; D not resolved. From germline, CDR1 is ENHRY and CDR2 SYGVKD. This CDR3 region has 14 residues. The V end was cut by 0 bases, the J end by 4 bases, with 9 bases between. CDR3 coding DNA: TGTGCCATCAGTGAGTCGAGGGAACTCTATGGCTACACCTTC. This codes for CAISESRELYGYTF.

The gene calls are TRBV19 and TRBJ2-7, with D possibly matching TRBD1 (6 bases). Trimming shortened V by 3 bases and J by 4 bases, and 13 bases separated the two germline ends. CDR3 length: 14 residues. Looked up from germline, CDR1 is LNHDA and CDR2 is SQIVND (reference sequence). The CDR3 here is CASSMGAQGYEQYF. The CDR3 DNA follows: TGTGCCAGTAGTATGGGGGCACAGGGATACGAGCAGTACTTC.